The rows below give T cell receptor beta chains drawn from one sample of a study of T cells in Graves' hyperthyroidism and ophthalmopathy. TCRdb redid the calling of the multiplex PCR reads with MiXCR, one entry per CDR3 protein. The data show some 340,000 distinct CDR3 sequences, roughly 15% seen once. The specimen sequenced was blood. These receptors were obtained from a woman aged 40-49 years with Graves' ophthalmopathy. The CDR3 runs from the conserved cysteine through the conserved F or W. D genes are given only for firm matches. Size tells how often a clone was seen (once, few, many) or the class of an expanded clone, and some rows leave it out.

TRBJ2-1 | - | - | TRBV18 | TGTGCCAGCTCACTGGGACAAGACAATGAGCAGTTCTTC | CASSLGQDNEQFF
TRBJ2-2 | many | - | TRBV7-6 | TGTGCCAGCAGCCGGACCGGGACACCGAACACCGGGGAGCTGTTTTTT | CASSRTGTPNTGELFF
TRBJ2-1 | many | TRBD1 | TRBV20-1 | TGCAGTGCTAGAGACCCCGGGACAGGGTCCTACAATGAGCAGTTCTTC | CSARDPGTGSYNEQFF
TRBJ1-6 | - | TRBD1 | TRBV27 | TGTGCCAGCAGCCCAAACAGGGGTTACTCACCCCTCCACTTT | CASSPNRGYSPLHF
TRBJ2-1 | - | TRBD2 | TRBV7-9 | TGTGCCAGCAGCTTTACTAGCGGGAACAATGAGCAGTTCTTC | CASSFTSGNNEQFF
TRBJ2-7 | many | - | TRBV20-1 | TGCAGTGCACAGGGACCAGCTTCCGAGCAGTACTTC | CSAQGPASEQYF
TRBJ1-2 | many | - | TRBV29-1 | TGCAGCGTTGAAATCCCCTCCCAGGGGAATGGCTACACCTTC | CSVEIPSQGNGYTF
TRBJ1-5 | many | - | TRBV6-1 | TGTGCCAGCAGTGATTTTAGCTACAATCAGCCCCAGCATTTT | CASSDFSYNQPQHF
TRBJ1-1 | many | - | TRBV12-3/TRBV12-4 | TGTGCCAGCGGTTTATTGGACAGTATGAACACTGAAGCTTTCTTT | CASGLLDSMNTEAFF
TRBJ1-2 | few | TRBD1 | TRBV2 | TGTGCCGGCAGGGTACAGGGGACGGATGGCTACACCTTC | CAGRVQGTDGYTF
TRBJ1-1 | few | - | TRBV10-2 | TGCGCCAGCAGAGCAATGAACACTGAAGCTTTCTTT | CASRAMNTEAFF
TRBJ1-2 | many | - | TRBV2 | TGTGCCAGCAGTGAAGCGCCTGGTGGCTACACCTTC | CASSEAPGGYTF
TRBJ2-7 | - | - | TRBV29-1 | TGCAGCGTTTCCTTGGACAGTCGAACCTACGAGCAGTACTTC | CSVSLDSRTYEQYF
TRBJ2-2 | - | - | TRBV3-1 | TGTGCCAGCAGCCAGACGGGACTGCTCGGGGAGCTGTTTTTT | CASSQTGLLGELFF
TRBJ2-1 | many | TRBD2 | TRBV12-5 | TGTGCTAGTGGGCTAGCGGGGGATCCCTCCTACAATGAGCAGTTCTTC | CASGLAGDPSYNEQFF
TRBJ1-2 | - | - | TRBV20-1 | TGCAGTGCTACTCCTGATAGTGTAGTTTCCTATGGCTACACCTTC | CSATPDSVVSYGYTF
TRBJ2-1 | many | TRBD2 | TRBV7-2 | TGTGCCAGCAGCGCCTCGCGGGGGGTCTACAATGAGCAGTTCTTC | CASSASRGVYNEQFF
TRBJ1-2 | few | - | TRBV20-1 | TGCAGTGCTAGTTTGGGCGGTCTAAACTATGGCTACACCTTC | CSASLGGLNYGYTF
TRBJ2-7 | few | TRBD1 | TRBV5-5 | TGTGCCAGCAGCTTACAACCGAACAGGGGAAGCTCCTACGAGCAGTACTTC | CASSLQPNRGSSYEQYF
TRBJ1-4 | many | - | TRBV7-2 | TGTGCCAGCAGCTTAAGGGCGCCCAGCCGAGGGGAAAAACTGTTTTTT | CASSLRAPSRGEKLFF
TRBJ2-1 | many | - | TRBV27 | TGTGCCAGCAGTTTATCGAATGGTGAGCAGTTCTTC | CASSLSNGEQFF
TRBJ2-5 | many | - | TRBV14 | TGTGCCAGCAGCCATTCCGGCGGAGTGGGCTTTTTGAAGACCCAGTACTTC | CASSHSGGVGFLKTQYF
TRBJ2-1 | many | - | TRBV2 | TGTGCCAGCAGTGAAGAGGGCCTCGGCCTCCATGAGCAGTTCTTC | CASSEEGLGLHEQFF
TRBJ2-7 | many | - | TRBV7-9 | TGTGCCAGCAGCTTAGTAACGAGAAGCGGCTACGAGCAGTACTTC | CASSLVTRSGYEQYF
TRBJ1-4 | many | - | TRBV20-1 | TGCAGTGCTGTAGCGGAACCTAATGAAAAACTGTTTTTT | CSAVAEPNEKLFF
TRBJ2-3 | - | TRBD2 | TRBV11-2 | TGTGCCAGCAGCTTCGGACCAGCGGGAGCGGATACGCAGTATTTT | CASSFGPAGADTQYF
TRBJ1-5 | many | - | TRBV19 | TGTGCCAGTAGCGACCGGGACACTCCGAATCAGCCCCAGCATTTT | CASSDRDTPNQPQHF
TRBJ2-1 | - | TRBD1 | TRBV20-1 | TGCAGTGCTAGAGCAACTAGAGGGACAGAGAAAGCTACTTACTACAATGAGCAGTTCTTC | CSARATRGTEKATYYNEQFF
TRBJ2-4 | many | - | TRBV28 | TGTGCCAGCAGTTATGACAGGTCAAACATTCAGTACTTC | CASSYDRSNIQYF
TRBJ2-1 | many | TRBD2 | TRBV5-4 | TGTGCCAGCAGCCAAAAAACGTCTAGCGGGGGGGCTGATGAGCAGTTCTTC | CASSQKTSSGGADEQFF